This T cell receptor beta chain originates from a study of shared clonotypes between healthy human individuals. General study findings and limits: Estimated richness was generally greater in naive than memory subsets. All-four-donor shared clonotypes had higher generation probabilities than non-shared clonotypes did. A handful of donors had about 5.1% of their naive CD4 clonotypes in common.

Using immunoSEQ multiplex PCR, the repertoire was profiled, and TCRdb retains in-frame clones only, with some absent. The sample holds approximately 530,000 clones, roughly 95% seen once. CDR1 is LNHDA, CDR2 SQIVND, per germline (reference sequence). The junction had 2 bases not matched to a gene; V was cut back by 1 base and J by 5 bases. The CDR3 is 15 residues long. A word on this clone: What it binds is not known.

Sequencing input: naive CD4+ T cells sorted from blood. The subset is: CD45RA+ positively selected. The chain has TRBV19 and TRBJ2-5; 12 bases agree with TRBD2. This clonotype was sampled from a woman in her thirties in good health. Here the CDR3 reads CASSIAGTSGETQYF. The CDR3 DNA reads TGTGCCAGTAGTATAGCCGGGACTAGCGGGGAGACCCAGTACTTC.